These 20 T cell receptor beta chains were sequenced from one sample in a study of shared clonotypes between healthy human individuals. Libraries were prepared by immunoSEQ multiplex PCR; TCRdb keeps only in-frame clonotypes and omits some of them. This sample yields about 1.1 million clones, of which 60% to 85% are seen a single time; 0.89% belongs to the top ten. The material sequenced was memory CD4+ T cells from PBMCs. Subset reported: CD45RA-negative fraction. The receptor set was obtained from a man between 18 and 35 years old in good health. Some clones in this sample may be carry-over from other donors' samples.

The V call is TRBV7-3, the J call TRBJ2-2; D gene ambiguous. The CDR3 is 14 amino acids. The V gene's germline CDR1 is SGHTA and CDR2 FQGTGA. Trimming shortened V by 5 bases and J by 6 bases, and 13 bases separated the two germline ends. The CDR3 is CASSTQAGPGELFF. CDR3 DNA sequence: TGTGCCAGCAGCACCCAAGCCGGGCCCGGGGAGCTGTTTTTT.

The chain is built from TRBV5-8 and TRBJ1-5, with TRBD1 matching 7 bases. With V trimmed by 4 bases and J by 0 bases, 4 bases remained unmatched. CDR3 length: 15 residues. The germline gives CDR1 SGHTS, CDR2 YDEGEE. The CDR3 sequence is CASSAGQISNQPQHF. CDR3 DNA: TGTGCCAGCAGCGCGGGACAGATTAGCAATCAGCCCCAGCATTTT. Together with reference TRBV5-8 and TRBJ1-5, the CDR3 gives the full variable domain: EAGVTQSPTHLIKTRGQQATLRCSPISGHTSVYWYQQALGLGLQFLLWYDEGEERNRGNFPPRFSGRQFPNYSSELNVNALELEDSALYLCASSAGQISNQPQHFGDGTRLSIL.

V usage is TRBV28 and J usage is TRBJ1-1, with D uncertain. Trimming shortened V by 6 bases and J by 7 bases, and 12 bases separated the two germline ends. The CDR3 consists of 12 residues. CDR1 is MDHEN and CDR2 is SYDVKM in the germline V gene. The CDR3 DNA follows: TGTGCCAGCAGGGAAAGGAGGGATGAAGCTTTCTTT. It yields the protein CASRERRDEAFF.

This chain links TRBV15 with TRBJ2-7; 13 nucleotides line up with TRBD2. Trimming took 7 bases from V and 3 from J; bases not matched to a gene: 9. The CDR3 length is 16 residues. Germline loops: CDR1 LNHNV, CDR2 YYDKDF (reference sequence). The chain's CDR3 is CATNPGTSGKNYEQYF. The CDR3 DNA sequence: TGTGCCACCAATCCCGGGACTAGCGGGAAGAACTACGAGCAGTACTTC. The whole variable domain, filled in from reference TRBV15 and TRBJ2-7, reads DAMVIQNPRYQVTQFGKPVTLSCSQTLNHNVMYWYQQKSSQAPKLLFHYYDKDFNNEADTPDNFQSRRPNTSFCFLDIRSPGLGDTAMYLCATNPGTSGKNYEQYFGPGTRLTVT.

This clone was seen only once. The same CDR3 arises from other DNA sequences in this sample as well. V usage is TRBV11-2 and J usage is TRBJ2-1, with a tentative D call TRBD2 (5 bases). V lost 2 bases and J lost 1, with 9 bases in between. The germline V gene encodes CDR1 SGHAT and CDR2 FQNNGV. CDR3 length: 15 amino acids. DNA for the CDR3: TGTGCCAGCAGCTTATCCGGGAATTCCTACAATGAGCAGTTCTTC. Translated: CASSLSGNSYNEQFF.

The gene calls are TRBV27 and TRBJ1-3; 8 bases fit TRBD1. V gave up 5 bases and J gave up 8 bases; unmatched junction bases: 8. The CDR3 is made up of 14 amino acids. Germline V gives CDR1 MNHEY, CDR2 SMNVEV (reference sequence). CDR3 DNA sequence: TGTGCCAGCAGTCCCGGACAGGGAGTATACACCATATATTTT. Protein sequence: CASSPGQGVYTIYF.

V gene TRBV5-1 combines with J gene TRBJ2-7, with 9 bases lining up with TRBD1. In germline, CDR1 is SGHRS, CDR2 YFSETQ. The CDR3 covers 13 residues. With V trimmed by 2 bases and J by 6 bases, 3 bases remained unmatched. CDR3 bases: TGCGCCAGCAGCTTCCGGACAGGGGCCGAGCAGTACTTC. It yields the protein CASSFRTGAEQYF. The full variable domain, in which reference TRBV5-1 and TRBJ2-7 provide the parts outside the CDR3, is KAGVTQTPRYLIKTRGQQVTLSCSPISGHRSVSWYQQTPGQGLQFLFEYFSETQRNKGNFPGRFSGRQFSNSRSEMNVSTLELGDSALYLCASSFRTGAEQYFGPGTRLTVT.

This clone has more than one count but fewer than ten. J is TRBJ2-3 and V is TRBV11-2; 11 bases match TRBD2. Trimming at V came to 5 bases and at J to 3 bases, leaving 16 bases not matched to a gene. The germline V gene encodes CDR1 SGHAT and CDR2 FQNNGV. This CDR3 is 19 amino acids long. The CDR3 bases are TGTGCCAGCAGCCGGCGACTTAGCGGGAGGGGTAGCAGGACAGATACGCAGTATTTT. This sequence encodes CASSRRLSGRGSRTDTQYF.

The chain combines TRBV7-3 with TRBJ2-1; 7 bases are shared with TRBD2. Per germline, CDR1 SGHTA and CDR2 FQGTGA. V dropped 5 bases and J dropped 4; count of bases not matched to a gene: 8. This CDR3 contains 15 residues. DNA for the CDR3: TGTGCCAGCAGCCCCACTAGCGCCATATACAATGAGCAGTTCTTC. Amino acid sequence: CASSPTSAIYNEQFF.

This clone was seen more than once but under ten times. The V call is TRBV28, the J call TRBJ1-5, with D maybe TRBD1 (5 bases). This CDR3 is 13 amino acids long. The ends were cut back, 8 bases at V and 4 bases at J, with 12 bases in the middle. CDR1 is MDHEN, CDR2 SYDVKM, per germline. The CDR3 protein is CASRSGVNQPQHF. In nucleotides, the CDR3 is TGTGCCAGCCGGTCGGGGGTTAATCAGCCCCAGCATTTT.

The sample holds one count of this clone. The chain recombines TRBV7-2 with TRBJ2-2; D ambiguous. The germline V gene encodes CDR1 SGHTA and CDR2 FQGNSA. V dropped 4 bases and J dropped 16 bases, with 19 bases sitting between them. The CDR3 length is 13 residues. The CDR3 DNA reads TGTGCCAGCAGCTCAGAGGTCGGAGTGATCTCGTTTTTT. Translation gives CASSSEVGVISFF. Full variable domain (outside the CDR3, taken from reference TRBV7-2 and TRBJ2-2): GAGVSQSPSNKVTEKGKDVELRCDPISGHTALYWYRQSLGQGLEFLIYFQGNSAPDKSGLPSDRFSAERTGGSVSTLTIQRTQQEDSAVYLCASSSEVGVISFFGEGSRLTVL.

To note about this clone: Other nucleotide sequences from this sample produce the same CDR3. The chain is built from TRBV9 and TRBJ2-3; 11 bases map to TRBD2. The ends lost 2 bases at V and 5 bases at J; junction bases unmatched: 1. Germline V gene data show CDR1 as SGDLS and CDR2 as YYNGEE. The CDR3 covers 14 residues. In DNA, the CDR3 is TGTGCCAGCAGCGTTGGGACTAGCGGAGATACGCAGTATTTT. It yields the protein CASSVGTSGDTQYF.

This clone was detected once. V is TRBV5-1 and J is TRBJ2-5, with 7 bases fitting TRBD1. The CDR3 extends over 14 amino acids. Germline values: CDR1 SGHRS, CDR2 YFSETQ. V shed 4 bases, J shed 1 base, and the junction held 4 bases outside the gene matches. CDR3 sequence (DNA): TGCGCCAGCAGCCCCGGGACAGTCCAAGAGACCCAGTACTTC. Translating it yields CASSPGTVQETQYF.

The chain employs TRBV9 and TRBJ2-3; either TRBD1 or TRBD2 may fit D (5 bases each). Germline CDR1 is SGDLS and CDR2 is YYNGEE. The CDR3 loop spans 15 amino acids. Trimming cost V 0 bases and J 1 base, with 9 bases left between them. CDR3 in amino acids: CASSVDPGRTDTQYF. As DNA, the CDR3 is TGTGCCAGCAGCGTAGACCCGGGACGCACAGATACGCAGTATTTT.

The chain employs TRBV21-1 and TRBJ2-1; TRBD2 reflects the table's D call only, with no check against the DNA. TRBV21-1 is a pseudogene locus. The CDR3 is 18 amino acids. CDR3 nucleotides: TGTGCCAGCAGCAAAGAGGGGTCGGGAGGGCCCCCCTACAATGAGCAGTTCTTC. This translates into CASSKEGSGGPPYNEQFF.

CDR3 in DNA: TGTGCCGGGCAAAGGATTCTTCAGCCCCAGCATTTT. Translating it yields CAGQRILQPQHF. V is TRBV21-1 and J is TRBJ1-5; the table names TRBD1, a call not compared with the DNA. TRBV21-1 is flagged as a pseudogene. The CDR3 sequence is 12 residues long.

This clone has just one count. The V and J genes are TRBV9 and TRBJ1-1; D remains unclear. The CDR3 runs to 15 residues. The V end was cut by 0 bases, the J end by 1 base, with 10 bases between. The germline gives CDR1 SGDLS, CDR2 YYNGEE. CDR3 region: CASSVEGNWNTEAFF. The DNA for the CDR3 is TGTGCCAGCAGCGTAGAGGGTAACTGGAACACTGAAGCTTTCTTT. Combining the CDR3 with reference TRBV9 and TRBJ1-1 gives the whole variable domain DSGVTQTPKHLITATGQRVTLRCSPRSGDLSVYWYQQSLDQGLQFLIQYYNGEERAKGNILERFSAQQFPDLHSELNLSSLELGDSALYFCASSVEGNWNTEAFFGQGTRLTVV.

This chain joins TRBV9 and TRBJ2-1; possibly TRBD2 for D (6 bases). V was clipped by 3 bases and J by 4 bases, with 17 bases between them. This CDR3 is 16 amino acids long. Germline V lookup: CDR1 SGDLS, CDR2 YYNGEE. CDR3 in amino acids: CASSARWRDIYNEQFF. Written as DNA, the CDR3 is TGTGCCAGCAGCGCCCGGTGGCGGGATATATACAATGAGCAGTTCTTC.

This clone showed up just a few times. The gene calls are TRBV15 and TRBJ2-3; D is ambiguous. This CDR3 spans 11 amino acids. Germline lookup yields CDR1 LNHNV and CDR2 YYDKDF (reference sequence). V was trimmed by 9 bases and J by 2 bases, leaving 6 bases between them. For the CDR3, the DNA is TGTGCCACGGCCAACACAGATACGCAGTATTTT. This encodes CATANTDTQYF.

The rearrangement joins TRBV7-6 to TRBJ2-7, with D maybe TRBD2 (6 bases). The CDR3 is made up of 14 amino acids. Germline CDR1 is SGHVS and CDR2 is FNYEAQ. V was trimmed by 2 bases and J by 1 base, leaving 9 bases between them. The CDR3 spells CASSLYRGSYEQYF. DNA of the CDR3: TGTGCCAGCAGCTTATATCGGGGGTCCTACGAGCAGTACTTC.